The 28 T cell receptor beta chains below all came from one sample that was sequenced in a study of T-cell reconstitution after alpha-beta-depleted transplantation in children. Unique molecular identifiers were built into the TCRbeta library. TCRdb independently ran MiXCR on the PCR reads; one entry per CDR3 protein. The repertoire has roughly 220,000 distinct CDR3 sequences, approximately 12% of them found once; the top ten carry around 2.8%. This specimen was PBMCs from the stem cell graft donor, taken from the stem cell graft. These receptors all stem from a human donor who donated a stem cell graft to a child with acute lymphoblastic leukemia.

This clonotype was detected ten times or more. The genes are TRBV12-3 or TRBV12-4 and TRBJ1-2; possible D gene TRBD1, 6 bases. This CDR3 contains 14 residues. The V gene lost 4 bases and the J gene lost 4 bases, with 13 bases spanning the gap. CDR3 nucleotide sequence: TGTGCCAGCAGTTATAGGACAGTAGGCTATGGCTACACCTTC. Amino acids: CASSYRTVGYGYTF.

This clonotype was found many times. The chain carries TRBV6-5 and TRBJ2-7; D is undetermined. CDR1 is MNHEY and CDR2 is SVGAGI in the germline V gene. This CDR3 is built from 16 residues. The ends were cut back, 10 bases at V and 0 bases at J, with 22 bases in the middle. This chain's CDR3 is CATRFLSSTFSYEQYF. The CDR3 DNA reads TGTGCCACCAGATTCCTGTCATCCACATTCTCCTACGAGCAGTACTTC.

This clonotype was counted a single time. The chain's CDR3 is CASSKGTAGTEAFF. As DNA, the CDR3 is TGCGCCAGCAGCAAAGGGACAGCTGGAACTGAAGCTTTCTTT. The V and J genes are TRBV5-1 and TRBJ1-1; 7 positions agree with TRBD1. Germline V gene data show CDR1 as SGHRS and CDR2 as YFSETQ. V trimming: 4 bases; J trimming: 5 bases; junction bases outside the gene matches: 8. The CDR3 has 14 residues.

On this clonotype: This may arise from a read error, as a much more abundant clone is one base away. The chain joins TRBV3-1 to TRBJ1-3; D remains unclear. The CDR3 covers 12 residues. The germline CDR1 and CDR2 sequences are LGHDT and YNNKEL (reference sequence). In DNA form, the CDR3 reads TGTGCCGGCAGCCAAGGCTGGTACACCATATATTTT. Its protein is CAGSQGWYTIYF.

This clonotype was counted many times. The chain combines TRBV19 with TRBJ2-7; D might be TRBD1 or TRBD2, each matching 6 bases. The V gene's germline CDR1 is LNHDA and CDR2 SQIVND (reference sequence). The CDR3 is 13 amino acids. The V and J ends lost 8 bases and 6 bases respectively, with 17 bases between them. In DNA form, the CDR3 reads TGTGCCAGTGCCCTATTCGGGGGCGCCGAGCAGTACTTC. Amino acid sequence: CASALFGGAEQYF.

About this clonotype: A read error may be the cause here, since a much bigger clone is one base away. V usage is TRBV27 and J usage is TRBJ2-3; the match to TRBD2 covers 9 bases. Germline CDR1 and CDR2: MNHEY and SMNVEV (reference sequence). The CDR3 covers 15 residues. The chain's CDR3 is CASSQLAGRTATQYF. In DNA, the CDR3 is TGTGCCAGCAGTCAACTAGCGGGCCGCACAGCTACGCAGTATTTT.

This clonotype has a count of ten or more. The chain links TRBV11-2 to TRBJ2-3, with 7 nucleotides matching TRBD2. The V and J ends lost 0 bases and 5 bases, in that order; junction bases with no gene match: 5. From germline, CDR1 is SGHAT and CDR2 FQNNGV. The CDR3 is made up of 15 amino acids. The CDR3 spells CASSLEGRAVDTQYF. In nucleotides, the CDR3 is TGTGCCAGCAGCTTAGAAGGGAGGGCCGTAGATACGCAGTATTTT.

The J gene is TRBJ2-6, the V gene TRBV19; D is ambiguous. The V end was cut by 7 bases, the J end by 2 bases, with 6 bases between. There are 13 residues in the CDR3. Germline V gives CDR1 LNHDA, CDR2 SQIVND (reference sequence). The CDR3 loop reads CASILTGANVLTF. As DNA, the CDR3 is TGTGCCAGTATTCTTACTGGGGCCAACGTCCTGACTTTC.

In its sample, this clonotype was seen many times. The chain links TRBV28 to TRBJ2-7, with 7 nucleotides matching TRBD1. CDR3 length: 14 amino acids. Trimming cost V 7 bases and J 4 bases; bases outside gene matches: 10. From germline, CDR1 is MDHEN and CDR2 SYDVKM. In nucleotides, the CDR3 is TGTGCCAGCAAAATACAGGGGAACTTATACGAGCAGTACTTC. This encodes CASKIQGNLYEQYF.

This clonotype was seen at least ten times. V usage is TRBV5-1 and J usage is TRBJ2-7; a possible D gene is TRBD1 (6 bases). The V gene's germline CDR1 is SGHRS and CDR2 YFSETQ. This CDR3 is 15 amino acids long. Trimming shortened V by 2 bases and J by 3 bases, and 15 bases separated the two germline ends. CDR3 coding DNA: TGCGCCAGCAGCTTTGATACAGGGAAGGGCTACGAGCAGTACTTC. Translation: CASSFDTGKGYEQYF.

The chain employs TRBV7-6 and TRBJ1-1; D gene uncertain. Germline CDR1 SGHVS, CDR2 FNYEAQ. The V end was cut by 5 bases, the J end by 4 bases, with 14 bases between. The CDR3 is 14 amino acids. CDR3 sequence (DNA): TGTGCCAGCAGCACCGGGAGGGTTGGCACTGAAGCTTTCTTT. This gives the protein CASSTGRVGTEAFF.

This clonotype has ten or more counts. The rearrangement joins TRBV5-1 to TRBJ1-1; TRBD1 aligns across 7 bases. Trimming took 5 bases from V and 2 from J; bases not matched to a gene: 12. The CDR3 is 16 amino acids. Per germline, CDR1 SGHRS and CDR2 YFSETQ. The CDR3 is CASSLRQGRGNTEAFF. Written as DNA, the CDR3 is TGCGCCAGCAGTTTAAGACAGGGACGCGGTAACACTGAAGCTTTCTTT.

Many counts were recorded for this clonotype. V is TRBV4-2 and J is TRBJ1-5, with D unclear. Trimming cost V 4 bases and J 4 bases, with 8 bases left between them. CDR1 is LGHNA and CDR2 is YNFKEQ in the germline V gene. The CDR3 totals 13 residues. DNA for the CDR3: TGTGCCAGCAGCCGCGGGGAGAATCAGCCCCAGCATTTT. This translates into CASSRGENQPQHF.

The J gene is TRBJ2-2, the V gene TRBV7-3; tentative D call: TRBD1 (5 bases). V was cut by 5 bases and J by 3 bases, with 16 bases left in between. The germline gives CDR1 SGHTA, CDR2 FQGTGA. The CDR3 contains 16 residues. CDR3 amino acids: CASSKRDSRDTGELFF. The DNA for the CDR3 is TGTGCCAGCAGCAAAAGAGACAGCCGCGACACCGGGGAGCTGTTTTTT.

In this sample, this clonotype turned up many times. The chain joins TRBV7-2 to TRBJ2-7, with D possibly being TRBD1 (5 bases). There are 15 residues in the CDR3. The germline gives CDR1 SGHTA, CDR2 FQGNSA. V was trimmed by 2 bases and J by 4 bases, leaving 15 bases between them. CDR3 residues: CASSLLKTEKYEQYF. CDR3 sequence (DNA): TGTGCCAGCAGCTTACTTAAGACAGAGAAATACGAGCAGTACTTC. Variable domain in full (rest from reference TRBV7-2 and TRBJ2-7): GAGVSQSPSNKVTEKGKDVELRCDPISGHTALYWYRQSLGQGLEFLIYFQGNSAPDKSGLPSDRFSAERTGGSVSTLTIQRTQQEDSAVYLCASSLLKTEKYEQYFGPGTRLTVT.

This clonotype was counted many times. This sequence joins TRBV10-1 and TRBJ2-2; a possible D gene is TRBD2 (5 bases). Germline CDR1 and CDR2: WNHNN and SYGVQD (reference sequence). There are 16 residues in the CDR3. Deletions cut 0 bases from V and 6 bases from J, with 14 bases between. CDR3 amino acids: CASSESNPGGPGELFF. CDR3 DNA sequence: TGCGCCAGCAGTGAGTCGAACCCAGGAGGACCCGGGGAGCTGTTTTTT.

This clonotype was counted only a few times. V usage is TRBV4-3 and J usage is TRBJ2-7; D possibly corresponds to TRBD1 (5 bases). V was trimmed by 0 bases and J by 2 bases, leaving 8 bases between them. The CDR3 length is 14 residues. Germline-derived CDR1 and CDR2 are LGHNA and YSLEER. The DNA of the CDR3 is TGCGCCAGCAGCCAAGAAAGACAGCCCTACGAGCAGTACTTC. It specifies CASSQERQPYEQYF.

This clonotype was recorded many times. V usage is TRBV28 and J usage is TRBJ2-5; TRBD2 aligns across 11 bases. The CDR3 has 16 amino acids. Per the germline V gene, CDR1 is MDHEN and CDR2 is SYDVKM. The junction had 6 bases not matched to a gene; V was cut back by 3 bases and J by 3 bases. CDR3 protein: CASSFPKLAGEETQYF. CDR3 DNA sequence: TGTGCCAGCAGTTTCCCAAAACTAGCGGGAGAAGAGACCCAGTACTTC. Variable domain in full (rest from reference TRBV28 and TRBJ2-5): DVKVTQSSRYLVKRTGEKVFLECVQDMDHENMFWYRQDPGLGLRLIYFSYDVKMKEKGDIPEGYSVSREKKERFSLILESASTNQTSMYLCASSFPKLAGEETQYFGPGTRLLVL.

This clonotype was picked up many times. CDR3 protein: CASSLSGGGNTEAFF. In DNA, the CDR3 is TGTGCCAGCAGCTTAAGCGGAGGGGGAAACACTGAAGCTTTCTTT. The chain uses TRBV7-6 and TRBJ1-1, with D perhaps TRBD1 (6 bases). V was cut by 2 bases and J by 2 bases, with 12 bases left in between. CDR1 SGHVS and CDR2 FNYEAQ come from the germline V gene. The CDR3 spans 15 residues.

The sample holds many counts of this clonotype. V gene TRBV2 combines with J gene TRBJ1-1; TRBD1 might be the D (5 bases). There are 11 residues in the CDR3. Per the germline V gene, CDR1 is SNHLY and CDR2 is FYNNEI. The V end was cut by 6 bases, the J end by 6 bases, with 8 bases between. The CDR3 nucleotides read TGTGCCAGCAGCCAGACAGCTGAAGCTTTCTTT. The encoded protein is CASSQTAEAFF.

This clonotype was seen a few times. This chain joins TRBV11-2 and TRBJ1-1, with D possibly being TRBD1 (5 bases). The CDR3 has 13 residues. V lost 5 bases, J lost 7 bases, and 14 bases lay in between. From germline, CDR1 is SGHAT and CDR2 FQNNGV. DNA of the CDR3: TGTGCCAGCAGCCCCCCAGGGAGGGGTGAAGCTTTCTTT. Translation: CASSPPGRGEAFF.

This clonotype was counted ten times or more. The gene calls are TRBV12-3 or TRBV12-4 and TRBJ1-3; D may be TRBD1 (6 bases). The CDR3 sequence is 17 residues long. V was pared by 6 bases and J by 0 bases, with 18 bases between. The CDR3 spells CASSPQGPTPSGNTIYF. CDR3 nucleotides: TGTGCCAGCAGCCCGCAGGGGCCTACCCCCTCTGGAAACACCATATATTTT.

This clonotype was counted at least ten times. This sequence joins TRBV28 and TRBJ2-4; 7 bases are a match to TRBD2. Looked up from germline, CDR1 is MDHEN and CDR2 is SYDVKM. The CDR3 covers 15 residues. Trimming cost V 7 bases and J 6 bases; bases outside gene matches: 12. The CDR3 spells CASTSGWAGVNIQYF. CDR3 bases: TGTGCCAGCACCTCGGGGTGGGCGGGAGTAAACATTCAGTACTTC.

This clonotype was detected ten times or more. The chain employs TRBV6-1 and TRBJ1-5, with D perhaps TRBD1 (6 bases). The CDR3 extends over 17 amino acids. V was cut by 5 bases and J by 6 bases, with 23 bases left in between. CDR1 and CDR2 from the germline V gene are MNHNS and SASEGT. CDR3 DNA: TGTGCCAGCAGTACCAATTGGGCAGGGGTAATAGGTCAGCCCCAGCATTTT. It translates to CASSTNWAGVIGQPQHF.

The CDR3 is CASSSTNEAFF. The DNA for the CDR3 is TGTGCCAGCAGCAGTACTAATGAAGCTTTCTTT. The rearrangement links TRBV7-9 to TRBJ1-1, with unresolved D. The CDR3 sequence is 11 residues long. The V and J ends lost 5 bases and 7 bases respectively, with 8 bases between them. The germline gives CDR1 SEHNR, CDR2 FQNEAQ (reference sequence). Full variable domain (missing parts from reference TRBV7-9 and TRBJ1-1): DTGVSQNPRHKITKRGQNVTFRCDPISEHNRLYWYRQTLGQGPEFLTYFQNEAQLEKSRLLSDRFSAERPKGSFSTLEIQRTEQGDSAMYLCASSSTNEAFFGQGTRLTVV.

This clonotype has only a few counts. J is TRBJ2-1 and V is TRBV7-9, with D hard to call. Trimming took 3 bases from V and 7 from J, leaving 7 bases between them. Germline loops: CDR1 SEHNR, CDR2 FQNEAQ (reference sequence). The CDR3 has 12 residues. Written as DNA, the CDR3 is TGTGCCAGCAGCTTCATGGAGAATGAGCAGTTCTTC. It translates to CASSFMENEQFF.

This clonotype was seen a few times. The chain links TRBV28 to TRBJ2-3; D is possibly TRBD1 (6 bases). Germline loops: CDR1 MDHEN, CDR2 SYDVKM. With 6 bases removed from V and 2 bases from J, the gap between germline ends came to 12 bases. This CDR3 has 14 residues. The CDR3 protein is CASSLGGFTDTQYF. The DNA for the CDR3 is TGTGCCAGCAGCCTAGGGGGATTCACAGATACGCAGTATTTT.

There are many counts of this clonotype. The chain joins TRBV5-1 to TRBJ2-4; 9 nucleotides line up with TRBD1. CDR1 is SGHRS and CDR2 is YFSETQ in the germline V gene. CDR3 length: 14 amino acids. V trimming: 4 bases; J trimming: 7 bases; junction bases outside the gene matches: 6. The chain's CDR3 is CASSTRQGGNIQYF. The CDR3 bases are TGCGCCAGCAGCACTAGACAGGGGGGTAACATTCAGTACTTC. Based on the CDR3 plus reference TRBV5-1 and TRBJ2-4, the full variable domain is KAGVTQTPRYLIKTRGQQVTLSCSPISGHRSVSWYQQTPGQGLQFLFEYFSETQRNKGNFPGRFSGRQFSNSRSEMNVSTLELGDSALYLCASSTRQGGNIQYFGAGTRLSVL.